These 10 T cell receptor beta chains share one sample of origin, sequenced in a study of blood T cell repertoires in COVID-19. Sequenced by immunoSEQ multiplex PCR; TCRdb stores in-frame clones only, minus some. The sample records under 300,000 clones, 70% to 90% being singletons. Sequenced: peripheral blood. Receptors were obtained from a woman in her 70s with acute or convalescent COVID-19.

The chain combines TRBV9 with TRBJ1-4; D is perhaps TRBD1 (6 bases). The CDR3 is 15 residues long. The V and J ends lost 0 bases and 7 bases respectively, with 13 bases between them. Germline values: CDR1 SGDLS, CDR2 YYNGEE. The chain's CDR3 is CASSVGGGRGEKLFF. DNA of the CDR3: TGTGCCAGCAGCGTAGGAGGGGGGAGGGGTGAAAAACTGTTTTTT.

In DNA, the CDR3 is TGTGCCAGCTCACCAGGGGGACAGACTAATGAAAAACTGTTTTTT. This gives the protein CASSPGGQTNEKLFF. The chain joins TRBV18 to TRBJ1-4, with 7 bases lining up with TRBD1. The V segment lost 2 bases and the J segment 2 bases; nucleotides outside the gene matches: 2. This CDR3 has 15 residues. In germline, CDR1 is KGHSH, CDR2 LQKENI.

This chain uses TRBV18 with TRBJ1-3; no clear D gene. Between the trimmed V and J ends, which lost 0 bases and 2 bases, there was a span of 11 bases. The CDR3 runs to 16 residues. Germline assignment: CDR1 KGHSH and CDR2 LQKENI. The CDR3 spells CASSPPDGIAGNTIYF. CDR3 in DNA: TGTGCCAGCTCACCACCGGACGGGATTGCTGGAAACACCATATATTTT.

The V call is TRBV3-1 (or the pseudogene TRBV3-2), the J call TRBJ2-5; 12 nucleotides align to TRBD2. The germline CDR1 and CDR2 sequences are LGHDT and YNNKEL (reference sequence). The CDR3 is made up of 18 amino acids. V trimming: 5 bases; J trimming: 0 bases; junction bases outside the gene matches: 10. CDR3 protein: CASSVGPTSGGYQETQYF. The CDR3 coding sequence is TGTGCCAGCAGCGTGGGGCCTACTAGCGGGGGGTACCAAGAGACCCAGTACTTC.

The chain combines TRBV5-1 with TRBJ1-2; D gene uncertain. V lost 5 bases and J 3 bases, leaving 14 bases between the germline ends. Looked up from germline, CDR1 is SGHRS and CDR2 is YFSETQ. The CDR3 totals 14 residues. CDR3 in DNA: TGCGCCAGCAGGGCGGCCGGGGAGTACTATGGCTACACCTTC. Translation: CASRAAGEYYGYTF.

The table lists this clone with a few counts. The chain links TRBV6-5 to TRBJ2-6; 7 positions agree with TRBD1. Unmatched junction bases numbered 9, after V lost 4 bases and J lost 15 bases. This CDR3 is built from 13 residues. Germline assignment: CDR1 MNHEY and CDR2 SVGAGI. CDR3 bases: TGTGCCAGCAGTTCAGTAGGGGGCCCAGCCCTGACTTTC. Translating gives CASSSVGGPALTF.

The J gene is TRBJ2-6, the V gene TRBV11-3, with D possibly TRBD2 on 5 matching bases. Germline V gene sequence: CDR1 SGHNT, CDR2 YENEEA. The CDR3 is 14 residues long. V was trimmed by 5 bases and J by 4 bases, leaving 9 bases between them. Written as DNA, the CDR3 is TGTGCCAGCAGCCCGGGGTTAGGGGCCAACGTCCTGACTTTC. The encoded protein is CASSPGLGANVLTF.

J is TRBJ2-1 and V is TRBV24-1; 10 nucleotides align to TRBD1. The trim removed 5 bases at V and 8 bases at J, leaving 8 bases unmatched. The CDR3 sequence is 15 residues long. The germline V gene has CDR1 KGHDR and CDR2 SFDVKD. Here the CDR3 DNA reads TGTGCCACCAGTGGGACCGGGACAGGGGCCTATGAGCAGTTCTTC. Protein product: CATSGTGTGAYEQFF.

This sequence joins TRBV3-1 (or the pseudogene TRBV3-2) and TRBJ1-5; D possibly corresponds to TRBD1 (5 bases). This CDR3 is built from 14 residues. The V and J ends lost 1 base and 7 bases respectively, with 11 bases between them. Per germline, CDR1 LGHDT and CDR2 YNNKEL (reference sequence). For the CDR3, the DNA is TGTGCCAGCAGCCAAGGCGGAGGGGACCAGCCCCAGCATTTT. Translation: CASSQGGGDQPQHF.

This sequence joins TRBV5-1 and TRBJ1-5; 7 bases match TRBD1. The CDR3 extends over 14 amino acids. V gave up 1 base and J gave up 6 bases; unmatched junction bases: 4. Looked up from germline, CDR1 is SGHRS and CDR2 is YFSETQ. The DNA for the CDR3 is TGCGCCAGCAGCTTGACAGGGGAAGGTCAGCCCCAGCATTTT. Translation: CASSLTGEGQPQHF.